These T cell receptor beta chains were read from a single sample in a study of ipilimumab plus nivolumab after autologous stem cell transplantation. Here immunoSEQ multiplex PCR was the method, and the copy in TCRdb shows in-frame clones only, minus some. This table holds some 17,000 clones, roughly 85% found once. The sample in question was PBMCs, obtained in a trial of ipilimumab plus nivolumab as post-transplant consolidation. These receptors were taken from a male donor with diffuse large B-cell lymphoma. CDR3s include the opening cysteine and the closing phenylalanine or tryptophan. D genes are given only for firm matches. Rows may omit the clone size; those that give it use once, few, many or a size class.

J: TRBJ2-2; D: -; length: 13; V: TRBV13; size: once; DNA: TGTGCCACAGGATCAGGGAGCGCCGGGGAGCTGTTTTTT; CDR3: CATGSGSAGELFF
J: TRBJ1-2; D: -; length: 13; V: TRBV29-1; size: -; DNA: TGCAGCGTTGCTCAGGGGCCCTATTATGGCTACACCTTC; CDR3: CSVAQGPYYGYTF
J: TRBJ1-2; D: -; length: 15; V: TRBV10-3; size: medium-sized; DNA: TGTGCCATCAGTGAGTCGAACCCACAGAAGTATGGCTACACCTTC; CDR3: CAISESNPQKYGYTF
J: TRBJ2-3; D: -; length: 14; V: TRBV19; size: -; DNA: TGTGCCAGTAGTTGGTCTCGTTCTCCAGATACGCAGTATTTT; CDR3: CASSWSRSPDTQYF
J: TRBJ2-7; D: -; length: 12; V: TRBV10-2; size: medium-sized; DNA: TGCGCCAGCAGTGACCAGGGGCCCGAGAAGTACTTC; CDR3: CASSDQGPEKYF
J: TRBJ2-7; D: -; length: 14; V: TRBV6-6; size: -; DNA: TGTGCCAGCGGATTTGGGGGGGCTGCCTACGAGCAGTACTTC; CDR3: CASGFGGAAYEQYF
J: TRBJ1-2; D: -; length: 14; V: TRBV5-1; size: medium-sized; DNA: TGCGCCAGCAGAGTAGGGGGGTCTAACTATGGCTACACCTTC; CDR3: CASRVGGSNYGYTF
J: TRBJ2-3; D: TRBD2; length: 13; V: TRBV27; size: -; DNA: TGTGCCAGCAGTCACGGGAGGACAGATACGCAGTATTTT; CDR3: CASSHGRTDTQYF
J: TRBJ2-7; D: -; length: 14; V: TRBV7-2; size: -; DNA: TGTGCCAGCAGCTTACAGGCGGTTGGGTACGAGCAGTACTTC; CDR3: CASSLQAVGYEQYF
J: TRBJ2-7; D: -; length: 14; V: TRBV5-1; size: -; DNA: TGCGCCAGCAGCTTGACGCGTCAGAACTACGAGCAGTACTTC; CDR3: CASSLTRQNYEQYF
J: TRBJ2-7; D: -; length: 13; V: TRBV2; size: -; DNA: TGTGCCAGCAGTTATACACCAACCTACGAGCAGTACTTC; CDR3: CASSYTPTYEQYF
J: TRBJ2-5; D: -; length: 13; V: TRBV11-2; size: medium-sized; DNA: TGTGCCAGCAGCCTGACTAGTTCGGAGACCCAGTACTTC; CDR3: CASSLTSSETQYF
J: TRBJ1-3; D: -; length: 12; V: TRBV6-1; size: -; DNA: TGTGCCATCCGTCCCTCTGGAAACACCATATATTTT; CDR3: CAIRPSGNTIYF
J: TRBJ2-2; D: -; length: 13; V: TRBV4-3; size: -; DNA: TGCGCCAGCAGCCAAGTGCTTCCCGGGGAGCTGTTTTTT; CDR3: CASSQVLPGELFF
J: TRBJ2-7; D: -; length: 15; V: TRBV11-2; size: -; DNA: TGTGCCAGCAGCCGCGGGATTTCGAGCTCCTACGAGCAGTACTTC; CDR3: CASSRGISSSYEQYF
J: TRBJ1-5; D: TRBD1; length: 18; V: TRBV6-1; size: -; DNA: TGTGCCAGCAGTGCCGGGACAGGGATTTCCCCTAGGCATCAGCCCCAGCATTTT; CDR3: CASSAGTGISPRHQPQHF
J: TRBJ2-3; D: -; length: 14; V: TRBV6-5; size: -; DNA: TGTGCCAGCACCCGGAAGTCTAGCACAGATACGCAGTATTTT; CDR3: CASTRKSSTDTQYF
J: TRBJ1-4; D: -; length: 13; V: TRBV27; size: -; DNA: TGTGCCAGCAGTTACGGGGGCGATGAAAAACTGTTTTTT; CDR3: CASSYGGDEKLFF
J: TRBJ2-2; D: TRBD2; length: 17; V: TRBV27; size: -; DNA: TGTGCCAGCAGTTACATCGGCGGGGGGGCCTGGACCGGGGAGCTGTTTTTT; CDR3: CASSYIGGGAWTGELFF
J: TRBJ2-5; D: -; length: 13; V: TRBV19; size: -; DNA: TGTGCCAGTAGTATGGACCCAGGCGGGACCCAGTACTTC; CDR3: CASSMDPGGTQYF
J: TRBJ2-7; D: -; length: 20; V: TRBV19; size: -; DNA: TGTGCCAGTAGTATAGGGGACCCTCGGACGGGCACGGGGAGCTCCTACGAGCAGTACTTC; CDR3: CASSIGDPRTGTGSSYEQYF
J: TRBJ2-7; D: -; length: 14; V: TRBV7-8; size: -; DNA: TGTGCCAGCAGCCCTCGGACAAGGGTTGACGAGCAGTACTTC; CDR3: CASSPRTRVDEQYF
J: TRBJ2-2; D: -; length: 14; V: TRBV4-2; size: few; DNA: TGTGCCAGCAGCCAAGATGGCAGGGCCGGGGAGCTGTTTTTT; CDR3: CASSQDGRAGELFF
J: TRBJ2-3; D: -; length: 12; V: TRBV27; size: -; DNA: TGTGCCAGCAGCTCAAGTGCAGATACGCAGTATTTT; CDR3: CASSSSADTQYF
J: TRBJ2-5; D: -; length: 12; V: TRBV29-1; size: -; DNA: TGCAGCGCCGGACTTAGAATGGAGACCCAGTACTTC; CDR3: CSAGLRMETQYF
J: TRBJ1-1; D: -; length: 11; V: TRBV2; size: -; DNA: TGTGCCAGTACTCTTAGGGCCGAAGCTTTCTTT; CDR3: CASTLRAEAFF
J: TRBJ1-1; D: -; length: 13; V: TRBV14; size: few; DNA: TGTGCCAGCAGCCATGACAGGTCCCCTGAAGCTTTCTTT; CDR3: CASSHDRSPEAFF
J: TRBJ2-5; D: TRBD2; length: 17; V: TRBV9; size: -; DNA: TGTGCCAGCAGCGTAGGAATAGCGGGTCTTACCCAAGAGACCCAGTACTTC; CDR3: CASSVGIAGLTQETQYF
J: TRBJ2-7; D: TRBD1; length: 14; V: TRBV4-2; size: -; DNA: TGTGCCAGCAGCCAAGAGAGACAGGGCCACGAGCAGTACTTC; CDR3: CASSQERQGHEQYF
J: TRBJ2-7; D: TRBD1; length: 13; V: TRBV10-3; size: -; DNA: TGTGCCATCAGTGAGGACAGGGTCCACGAGCAGTACTTC; CDR3: CAISEDRVHEQYF
J: TRBJ2-5; D: TRBD1; length: 14; V: TRBV4-2; size: -; DNA: TGTGCCAGCAGCCCCCGGACAGGCGGAGAGACCCAGTACTTC; CDR3: CASSPRTGGETQYF
J: TRBJ2-7; D: -; length: 12; V: TRBV12-5; size: -; DNA: TGTGCTAGTGGCGCCGAAACAGGCGAGCAGTACTTC; CDR3: CASGAETGEQYF
J: TRBJ2-7; D: TRBD2; length: 16; V: TRBV7-2; size: -; DNA: TGTGCCAGCAGCCCCCGGGGAGGGTCCCTCTCCTACGAGCAGTACTTC; CDR3: CASSPRGGSLSYEQYF
J: TRBJ2-3; D: TRBD2; length: 17; V: TRBV18; size: -; DNA: TGTGCCAGCTCACCACAGGCTAGCGGGGGGAACACAGATACGCAGTATTTT; CDR3: CASSPQASGGNTDTQYF
J: TRBJ2-7; D: -; length: 13; V: TRBV6-1; size: -; DNA: TGTGCCAGCGGCCCCCTCCTGGCGGGCGAGCAGTACTTC; CDR3: CASGPLLAGEQYF
J: TRBJ1-5; D: -; length: 15; V: TRBV7-9; size: few; DNA: TGTGCCAGCAGCTTATCGGCCGTTGGGGATCAGCCCCAGCATTTT; CDR3: CASSLSAVGDQPQHF
J: TRBJ2-5; D: -; length: 12; V: TRBV6-1; size: -; DNA: TGTGCCAGCTCGTCCGCGGGGGAGACCCAGTACTTC; CDR3: CASSSAGETQYF
J: TRBJ2-7; D: -; length: 14; V: TRBV4-3; size: medium-sized; DNA: TGCGCCAGCAGCCAAGAAACAGGGTTTTACGAGCAGTACTTC; CDR3: CASSQETGFYEQYF
J: TRBJ2-3; D: -; length: 14; V: TRBV4-1; size: -; DNA: TGCGCCAGCAGCCAATTTCTTGCCGCGCTTACGCAGTATTTT; CDR3: CASSQFLAALTQYF
J: TRBJ2-3; D: -; length: 14; V: TRBV25-1; size: -; DNA: TGTGCCAGCAGTCGTCAGGGTCGGACAGATACGCAGTATTTT; CDR3: CASSRQGRTDTQYF
J: TRBJ1-2; D: -; length: 12; V: TRBV6-1; size: -; DNA: TGTGCCAGCGGGGGGCAGTTCGATGGCTACACCTTC; CDR3: CASGGQFDGYTF
J: TRBJ2-5; D: -; length: 13; V: TRBV18; size: -; DNA: TGTGCCAGCTCACGCGGGAATCAAGAGACCCAGTACTTC; CDR3: CASSRGNQETQYF
J: TRBJ2-3; D: TRBD1; length: 15; V: TRBV12-5; size: -; DNA: TGTGCTAGTGGCGGAACAGGGGCCCACACAGATACGCAGTATTTT; CDR3: CASGGTGAHTDTQYF
J: TRBJ2-1; D: TRBD2; length: 15; V: TRBV5-1; size: -; DNA: TGCGCCAGCAGCTTGCGCCGGACTAGCGGGGACGAGCAGTTCTTC; CDR3: CASSLRRTSGDEQFF
J: TRBJ1-1; D: -; length: 14; V: TRBV7-2; size: -; DNA: TGTGCCAGCAGCTTTAAGGTCGGACAGACTGAAGCTTTCTTT; CDR3: CASSFKVGQTEAFF
J: TRBJ2-2; D: -; length: 15; V: TRBV29-1; size: -; DNA: TGCAGCGTAGACGGAGTGGCGGGTAACACCGGGGAGCTGTTTTTT; CDR3: CSVDGVAGNTGELFF
J: TRBJ2-7; D: -; length: 14; V: TRBV5-4; size: few; DNA: TGTGCCAGCAGCTTGGGTGGGGACGGCTACGAGCAGTACTTC; CDR3: CASSLGGDGYEQYF
J: TRBJ2-1; D: -; length: 11; V: TRBV7-8; size: once; DNA: TGTGCCAGCAGCTTACTGGACGAGCAGTTCTTC; CDR3: CASSLLDEQFF
J: TRBJ2-7; D: TRBD1; length: 16; V: TRBV4-1; size: -; DNA: TGCGCCAGCAGCCCCGGGACAGGGAATAAGTACTACGAGCAGTACTTC; CDR3: CASSPGTGNKYYEQYF
J: TRBJ1-4; D: -; length: 14; V: TRBV5-4; size: few; DNA: TGTGCCAGCAGCTTGGACAGCCTTAATGAAAAACTGTTTTTT; CDR3: CASSLDSLNEKLFF
J: TRBJ2-5; D: -; length: 14; V: TRBV5-1; size: -; DNA: TGCGCCAGCAGCGGGGCGACCCTCCAAGAGACCCAGTACTTC; CDR3: CASSGATLQETQYF
J: TRBJ1-2; D: -; length: 14; V: TRBV28; size: -; DNA: TGTGCCAGCAGTTTAGAGCAGGGGAACTATGGCTACACCTTC; CDR3: CASSLEQGNYGYTF
J: TRBJ1-5; D: TRBD1; length: 19; V: TRBV7-2; size: -; DNA: TGTGCCAGCAGCTTAGGCTGGGAACAGGGGGCATGGGCGAGACAGCCCCAGCATTTT; CDR3: CASSLGWEQGAWARQPQHF
J: TRBJ1-2; D: -; length: 11; V: TRBV7-2; size: -; DNA: TGTGCCAGCCAACGGGAAGGCGGCTACACCTTC; CDR3: CASQREGGYTF
J: TRBJ1-4; D: -; length: 15; V: TRBV4-2; size: -; DNA: TGTGCCAGCAGCCAAGTGAGGGGTTCTAATGAAAAACTGTTTTTT; CDR3: CASSQVRGSNEKLFF
J: TRBJ2-7; D: -; length: 13; V: TRBV5-1; size: -; DNA: TGCGCCAGTTCCGTCGAGAGCTCCTACGAGCAGTACTTC; CDR3: CASSVESSYEQYF
J: TRBJ1-1; D: -; length: 12; V: TRBV30; size: few; DNA: TGTGCCTGGACCATCGGAAACACTGAAGCTTTCTTT; CDR3: CAWTIGNTEAFF